These 22 T cell receptor beta chains were all obtained from the same sample, sequenced in a study of read filtering for tumor transcriptome and immune sequencing. Molecular barcoded adaptors covering alpha/delta and beta/gamma chains were used on about 0.4 ug RNA. A single record per CDR3 protein comes from TCRdb applying MiXCR to the reads. The table shows roughly 38,000 distinct CDR3 sequences, with roughly an eighth occurring only once. The sequenced sample was a population of CD138-negative cells sorted from bone marrow. These TCRs come from a donor aged 40 or older with multiple myeloma.

This clonotype was observed at least ten times. The CDR3 nucleotides are TGTGCCAGTTCTGTTAGGGTTCCGAATGAGCAGTTCTTC. Protein sequence: CASSVRVPNEQFF. This chain joins TRBV7-8 and TRBJ2-1; no definite D call. Germline lookup yields CDR1 SGHVS and CDR2 FQNEAQ. This CDR3 is 13 amino acids long. The V and J ends lost 9 bases and 7 bases respectively, with 16 bases between them.

This clonotype was recorded at least ten times. The genes are TRBV7-3 and TRBJ2-7; 8 bases map to TRBD2. There are 15 residues in the CDR3. Trimming removed 2 bases from V and 8 bases from J; junction bases left unmatched: 11. Germline CDR1 is SGHTA and CDR2 is FQGTGA. The DNA for the CDR3 is TGTGCCAGCAGCTTAGCAGCGGGAGAGGGTTATAAGCAGTACTTC. Amino acids: CASSLAAGEGYKQYF.

The table lists this clonotype with many counts. This chain connects TRBV20-1 to TRBJ1-5; no clear D. This CDR3 region has 13 residues. Germline CDR1 is DFQATT and CDR2 is SNEGSKA (reference sequence). V lost 3 bases and J lost 5, with 11 bases in between. The CDR3 sequence is CSASQARDQPQHF. The CDR3 nucleotides are TGCAGTGCTAGTCAGGCGAGGGATCAGCCCCAGCATTTT.

This clonotype was found many times. The V gene is TRBV5-1, the J gene TRBJ2-3, with 9 bases fitting TRBD1. The CDR3 length is 14 residues. Losses at the gene ends were 4 bases for V and 4 bases for J; bases not matched to a gene: 4. CDR1 SGHRS and CDR2 YFSETQ come from the germline V gene. This chain's CDR3 is CASSVGQGADTQYF. DNA for the CDR3: TGCGCCAGCAGCGTGGGACAGGGTGCAGATACGCAGTATTTT.

The table lists this clonotype with a few counts. A much larger clonotype is one base distant, so this may be a read error. The V and J genes are TRBV3-1 and TRBJ2-5, with a weak D call TRBD2 (6 bases). The CDR3 covers 16 residues. V gave up 1 base and J gave up 9 bases, with 21 bases separating them. Germline V gene sequence: CDR1 LGHDT, CDR2 YNNKEL (reference sequence). In DNA form, the CDR3 reads TGTGCCAGCAGCCAAGGGGTCCGGGCCGACGGGGAGGCCCAGTACTTC. This sequence encodes CASSQGVRADGEAQYF.

This clonotype ranks as medium-sized. V and J are TRBV20-1 and TRBJ2-1; TRBD2 aligns across 11 bases. The CDR3 is 14 amino acids. The J segment lost 9 bases and the V segment lost 0 bases, leaving 4 bases of the junction unmatched. Germline V gene sequence: CDR1 DFQATT, CDR2 SNEGSKA (reference sequence). The CDR3 DNA reads TGCAGTGCTAGAGATCAGACTAGCGGGATTGAGCAGTTCTTC. As protein: CSARDQTSGIEQFF.

As for this clonotype: A much larger clone lies one base from this, so it may be a read error. This chain uses TRBV6-1 with TRBJ2-6; D perhaps matches TRBD1 (6 bases). Trimming removed 11 bases from V and 12 bases from J, with 20 bases in between. This CDR3 is 13 amino acids long. CDR1 and CDR2 from the germline V gene are MNHNS and SASEGT. The CDR3 reads CAGTDRWTVVLTF. The DNA for the CDR3 is TGTGCCGGCACCGATAGGTGGACAGTCGTCCTGACTTTC.

This clonotype is a singleton in its sample. Its ends do not fully match the called genes, so a read error is possible. This chain uses TRBV6-5 with TRBJ1-2; D ambiguous. This CDR3 comprises 13 residues. Germline CDR1 and CDR2: MNHEY and SVGAGI. CDR3 nucleotides: TGTGCCGGCACCCCGAGGCCAGAGATAGGCTACACCTTT. This sequence encodes CAGTPRPEIGYTF.

Ten or more counts support this clonotype. The rearrangement joins TRBV27 to TRBJ2-7, with D possibly being TRBD1 or TRBD2 (7 bases each). The germline V and J ends were trimmed by 6 bases and 2 bases, with 17 bases remaining between them. Germline V gives CDR1 MNHEY, CDR2 SMNVEV (reference sequence). This CDR3 region has 15 residues. The CDR3 DNA is TGTGCCAGCAGCCCCCAGGGGGGGCAGGCCTACGAGCAGTACTTC. As protein: CASSPQGGQAYEQYF.

This clonotype has ten or more counts. V gene TRBV5-1 combines with J gene TRBJ2-4; tentative D call: TRBD1 (7 bases). The CDR3 has 14 residues. With 1 base removed from V and 9 bases from J, the gap between germline ends came to 14 bases. Looked up from germline, CDR1 is SGHRS and CDR2 is YFSETQ. The CDR3 protein is CASSLSRQGGIQYF. CDR3 nucleotide sequence: TGCGCCAGCAGCTTGTCCCGACAGGGAGGCATTCAGTACTTC.

This clonotype was observed at least ten times. This rearrangement joins TRBV6-5 to TRBJ1-2; the D gene is possibly TRBD1 (6 bases). Trimming took 0 bases from V and 3 from J, leaving 20 bases between them. The germline V gene has CDR1 MNHEY and CDR2 SVGAGI. The CDR3 runs 18 residues. The CDR3 region is CASSYSFASTGPHYGYTF. The DNA for the CDR3 is TGTGCCAGCAGTTACTCGTTTGCTTCGACAGGCCCCCACTATGGCTACACCTTC.

Points on this clonotype: The CDR3 ends on some other residue instead of the conserved phenylalanine or tryptophan, so this is likely a read error. The limits of the CDR3 on the DNA are not certain, so only TCRdb's listed CDR3 is given. The chain is built from TRBV7-3 and TRBJ2-1; the D call of TRBD2 is as the table states it, not checked on the DNA. A total of 15 residues make up the CDR3, ends included. CDR1 SGHTA and CDR2 FQGTGA come from the germline V gene. CDR3 protein: CASSLSAGMGHEQLS.

About this clonotype: A read error is likely here: a far larger clone is one base away. The chain links TRBV7-6 to TRBJ1-1, with no clear D. Germline assignment: CDR1 SGHVS and CDR2 FNYEAQ. Trimming removed 2 bases at V and 12 bases at J, with 16 bases between. The CDR3 has 13 residues. CDR3 in DNA: TGTGCCAGCAGCTTAACCCGGAACACTGATACTTTCTTT. Translating gives CASSLTRNTDTFF.

In regard to this clonotype: A junction end diverges from the germline sequence, so it may reflect a read error. The J gene is TRBJ2-7, the V gene TRBV12-3 or TRBV12-4, with D perhaps being TRBD1 or TRBD2 (5 bases each). The CDR3 totals 12 residues. CDR3 nucleotides: TGTGTCAGCAGTATTCGTTGGGACGTGCAGTACTTC. Amino acids: CVSSIRWDVQYF.

The table lists this clonotype with many counts. V usage is TRBV20-1 and J usage is TRBJ2-7; a weak D match, TRBD1 (6 bases). CDR1 DFQATT and CDR2 SNEGSKA come from the germline V gene (reference sequence). With 5 bases removed from V and 0 bases from J, the gap between germline ends came to 14 bases. CDR3 length equals 14 residues. CDR3 sequence: CSAPTGLPSYEQYF. DNA for the CDR3: TGCAGTGCTCCCACAGGGCTCCCCTCCTACGAGCAGTACTTC.

The chain employs TRBV20-1 and TRBJ1-3; 10 nucleotides line up with TRBD1. CDR3 length: 16 amino acids. Germline V lookup: CDR1 DFQATT, CDR2 SNEGSKA (reference sequence). Trimming removed 0 bases from V and 2 bases from J; junction bases left unmatched: 4. The CDR3 coding sequence is TGCAGTGCTAGAGATCCCGGGACAGGGGCTGGAAACACCATATATTTT. Translating gives CSARDPGTGAGNTIYF.

This clonotype turned up a few times. The J gene is TRBJ2-1, the V gene TRBV28, with TRBD2 identical over 9 bases. The CDR3 consists of 15 residues. Germline V gene sequence: CDR1 MDHEN, CDR2 SYDVKM. V lost 6 bases to trimming and J lost 9 bases; unmatched junction nucleotides: 12. The DNA for the CDR3 is TGTGCCAGCAGGGAGGCGGGAGGGCCCTCTAGTGAGCAGTTCTTC. Protein product: CASREAGGPSSEQFF.

In its sample, this clonotype was seen many times. V and J are TRBV6-2 or TRBV6-3 and TRBJ2-7; D tentatively fits TRBD1 or TRBD2 (5 bases each). CDR1 is MNHEY and CDR2 is SVGEGT in the germline V gene. V lost 5 bases to trimming and J lost 2 bases, with 13 bases between them. CDR3 size: 14 residues. The CDR3 region has the DNA TGTGCCAGCAGTCAAACCGGGACGCCCTACGAGCAGTACTTC. Amino acids: CASSQTGTPYEQYF.

This clonotype was counted at least ten times. The V and J genes are TRBV10-1 and TRBJ2-5, with a possible D match to TRBD2 (6 bases). Trimming took off 1 base at V and 7 bases at J, with 13 bases between the two ends. This CDR3 spans 14 amino acids. The germline V gene has CDR1 WNHNN and CDR2 SYGVQD (reference sequence). CDR3 sequence: CASSELGLGSTQYF. Here the CDR3 DNA reads TGCGCCAGCAGTGAGTTGGGACTGGGGTCGACCCAGTACTTC.

This clonotype was seen many times. The chain uses TRBV29-1 and TRBJ2-4; TRBD2 matches at 9 bases. Looked up from germline, CDR1 is SQVTM and CDR2 is ANQGSEA. The V and J ends lost 4 bases and 12 bases, in that order; junction bases with no gene match: 10. This CDR3 has 13 residues. CDR3 in amino acids: CSVGAGTSYPQYF. The CDR3 DNA is TGCAGCGTTGGGGCCGGGACTAGCTATCCTCAGTACTTC.

Concerning this clonotype itself: Just one base apart from a much larger clone, this may be a read error. The CDR3 sequence is CASSLDRSNGQFF. The CDR3 DNA reads TGTGCTAGCAGCTTGGACAGATCAAATGGGCAGTTCTTC. The chain carries TRBV7-7 and TRBJ2-1; possibly TRBD1 for D (6 bases). This CDR3 spans 13 amino acids. From germline, CDR1 is SSHAT and CDR2 FNYEAQ (reference sequence).

With regard to this clonotype: A much larger clone differs by one base, so this may be a read error. The chain is built from TRBV23-1 and TRBJ2-7; 7 positions agree with TRBD1. TRBV23-1 carries the ORF label, with uncertain function. This CDR3 is built from 13 residues. CDR3 sequence (DNA): TGCGCCAGCAGTCCACAGGGGCCCTACGAGCAGCACTTC. It yields the protein CASSPQGPYEQHF.